This TCR beta chain was identified in a study of beta chain features in type 1 diabetes. What was sequenced were expressed TCRB transcripts, since all of the isolated RNA had been reverse transcribed. Method: immunoSEQ multiplex PCR; TCRdb's copy keeps in-frame clones and lacks some. The sample consists of hundreds of thousands of clones, 15% to 19% of them appearing once. Around 0.12 L of blood, on average, came from one heparinised draw per donor. Via CD45RO/CCR7/CD25/CD127/CD95/CD27, cells of the CD4+ naive, central memory, regulatory and stem cell-like memory subsets were sorted. V lost 0 bases and J lost 4; bases outside the gene matches: 3. Germline CDR1 is MNHNY and CDR2 is SVGAGI (reference sequence). The CDR3 loop spans 16 amino acids.

This sequence was found in a young man in good health. J is TRBJ2-2 and V is TRBV6-6; 9 positions agree with TRBD2. Sequencing was done on a sample of naive CD4+ T cells from blood. Here the CDR3 DNA reads TGTGCCAGCAGTTACTCTCCAGCGGGAGGCACCGGGGAGCTGTTTTTT. Translated, it gives CASSYSPAGGTGELFF.